A single TCR beta chain is shown here with its context. Its matching antigen is unknown. From germline, CDR1 is SGHTA and CDR2 FQGNSA. Between the trimmed V and J ends, which lost 2 bases and 0 bases, there was a span of 10 bases. This CDR3 region has 15 residues. The data stem from a study of cytomegalovirus exposure and HLA in healthy donors. Study-level information: Earlier results showed roughly 120 million unique TCR beta sequences derived from roughly 190 million T cells. General study points: Researchers counted some 150 TCR beta chains as cytomegalovirus-associated. Accurate prediction of most subjects' HLA-A and HLA-B alleles from TCR beta sequences was reported. In a later analysis, HLA-associated beta chains showed higher expansion and lower generation probabilities than comparable chains.

The PCR contained 60 Vbeta and 13 Jbeta primers. Sequencing was performed with immunoSEQ multiplex PCR; in TCRdb, only in-frame clones are kept and a portion is missing. The data show more than 110,000 clones, with about 71% seen just once and about 2.2% held by the top ten. The sample taken for sequencing was PBMCs. The TCR was taken from a woman aged 60-75 years in good health and CMV-seropositive. The chain combines TRBV7-2 with TRBJ1-2, with D hard to call. CDR3 sequence (DNA): TGTGCCAGCAGCTTACCAGGCTCTGCTAACTATGGCTACACCTTC. Encoded protein: CASSLPGSANYGYTF.